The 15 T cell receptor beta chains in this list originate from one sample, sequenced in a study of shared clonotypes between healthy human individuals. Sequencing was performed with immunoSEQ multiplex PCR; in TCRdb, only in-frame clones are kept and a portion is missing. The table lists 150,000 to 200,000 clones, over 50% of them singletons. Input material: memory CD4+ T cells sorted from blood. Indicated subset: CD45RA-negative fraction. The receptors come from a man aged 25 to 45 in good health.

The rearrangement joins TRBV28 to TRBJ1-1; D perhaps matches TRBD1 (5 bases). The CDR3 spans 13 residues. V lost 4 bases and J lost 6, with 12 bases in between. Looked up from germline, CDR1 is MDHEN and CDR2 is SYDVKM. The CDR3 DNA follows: TGTGCCAGCAGTTCCCCAGGGTACCCTGAAGCTTTCTTT. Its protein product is CASSSPGYPEAFF.

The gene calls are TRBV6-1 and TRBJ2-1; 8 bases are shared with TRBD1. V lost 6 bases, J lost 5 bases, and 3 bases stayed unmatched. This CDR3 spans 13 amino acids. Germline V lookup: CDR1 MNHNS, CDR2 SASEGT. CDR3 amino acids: CASRDRENNEQFF. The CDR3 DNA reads TGTGCCAGCAGGGACAGGGAGAACAATGAGCAGTTCTTC.

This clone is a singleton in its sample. The CDR3 sequence is CASSSITGETEAFF. CDR3 nucleotides: TGCGCCAGCAGCTCCATTACAGGGGAAACTGAAGCTTTCTTT. The chain carries TRBV5-1 and TRBJ1-1; 7 positions agree with TRBD1. Per the germline V gene, CDR1 is SGHRS and CDR2 is YFSETQ. With V trimmed by 3 bases and J by 5 bases, 7 bases remained unmatched. The CDR3 has 14 residues.

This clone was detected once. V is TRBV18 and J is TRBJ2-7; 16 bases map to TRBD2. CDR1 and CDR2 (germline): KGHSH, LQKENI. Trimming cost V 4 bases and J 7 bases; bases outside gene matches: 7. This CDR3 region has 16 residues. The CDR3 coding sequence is TGTGCCAGCTCACAGGGACTAGCGGGAGGGGCTCGGGAGCAGTACTTC. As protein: CASSQGLAGGAREQYF.

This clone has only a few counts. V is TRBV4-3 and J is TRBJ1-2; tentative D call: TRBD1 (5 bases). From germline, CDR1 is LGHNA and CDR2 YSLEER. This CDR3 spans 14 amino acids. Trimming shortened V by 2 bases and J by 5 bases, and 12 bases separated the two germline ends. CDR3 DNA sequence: TGCGCCAGCAGCCAAAAACAGGCCACGTATGGCTACACCTTC. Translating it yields CASSQKQATYGYTF.

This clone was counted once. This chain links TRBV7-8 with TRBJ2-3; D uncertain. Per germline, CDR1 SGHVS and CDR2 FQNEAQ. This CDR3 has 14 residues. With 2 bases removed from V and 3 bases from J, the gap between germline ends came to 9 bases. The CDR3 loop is CASSLRPYTDTQYF. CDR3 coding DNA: TGTGCCAGCAGCTTACGTCCGTATACAGATACGCAGTATTTT. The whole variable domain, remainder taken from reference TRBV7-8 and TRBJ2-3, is GAGVSQSPRYKVAKRGQDVALRCDPISGHVSLFWYQQALGQGPEFLTYFQNEAQLDKSGLPSDRFFAERPEGSVSTLKIQRTQQEDSAVYLCASSLRPYTDTQYFGPGTRLTVL.

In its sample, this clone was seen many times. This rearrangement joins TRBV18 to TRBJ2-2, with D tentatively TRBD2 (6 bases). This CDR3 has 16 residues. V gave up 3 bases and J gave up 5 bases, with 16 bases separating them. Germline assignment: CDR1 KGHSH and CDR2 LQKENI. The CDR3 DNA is TGTGCCAGCTCACCGATGGCAGCGGGCGAAACCGGGGAGCTGTTTTTT. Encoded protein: CASSPMAAGETGELFF.

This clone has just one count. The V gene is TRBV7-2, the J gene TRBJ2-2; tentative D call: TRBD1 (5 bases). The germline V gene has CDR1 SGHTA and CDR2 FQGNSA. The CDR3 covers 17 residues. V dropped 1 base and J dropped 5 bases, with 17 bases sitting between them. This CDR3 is CASSLEQEMVRTGELFF. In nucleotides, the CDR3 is TGTGCCAGCAGCTTAGAACAGGAGATGGTCCGGACCGGGGAGCTGTTTTTT.

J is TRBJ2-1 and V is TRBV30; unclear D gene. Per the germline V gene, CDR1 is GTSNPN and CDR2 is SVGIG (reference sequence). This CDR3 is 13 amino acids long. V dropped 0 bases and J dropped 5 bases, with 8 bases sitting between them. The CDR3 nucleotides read TGTGCCTGGAGTGTACTGACTCACAATGAGCAGTTCTTC. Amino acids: CAWSVLTHNEQFF.

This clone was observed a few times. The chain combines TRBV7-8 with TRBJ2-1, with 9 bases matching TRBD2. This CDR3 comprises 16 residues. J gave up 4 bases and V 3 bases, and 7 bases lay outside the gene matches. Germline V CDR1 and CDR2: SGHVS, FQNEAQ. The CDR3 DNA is TGTGCCAGCAGCTTGAGGCCTAGCGGGGTTTACAATGAGCAGTTCTTC. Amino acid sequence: CASSLRPSGVYNEQFF.

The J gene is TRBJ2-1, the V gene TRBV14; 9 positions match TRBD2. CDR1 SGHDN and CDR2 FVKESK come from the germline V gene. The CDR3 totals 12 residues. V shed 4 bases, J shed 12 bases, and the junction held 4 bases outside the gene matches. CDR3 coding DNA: TGTGCCAGCAGCCGGGGACTAGCAACGCAGTTCTTC. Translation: CASSRGLATQFF.

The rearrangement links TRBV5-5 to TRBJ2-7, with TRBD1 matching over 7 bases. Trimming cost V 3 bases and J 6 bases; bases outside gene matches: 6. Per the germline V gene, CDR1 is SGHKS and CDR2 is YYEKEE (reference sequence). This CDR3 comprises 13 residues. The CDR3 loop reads CASSSRGRGEQYF. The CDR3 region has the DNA TGTGCCAGCAGCTCGAGGGGGCGAGGCGAGCAGTACTTC.

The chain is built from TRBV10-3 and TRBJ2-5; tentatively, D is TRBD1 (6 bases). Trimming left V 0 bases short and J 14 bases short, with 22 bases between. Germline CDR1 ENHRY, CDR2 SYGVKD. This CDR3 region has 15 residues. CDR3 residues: CAISESTGQEGGVYF. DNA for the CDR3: TGTGCCATCAGTGAGTCGACAGGCCAAGAGGGTGGGGTTTACTTC.

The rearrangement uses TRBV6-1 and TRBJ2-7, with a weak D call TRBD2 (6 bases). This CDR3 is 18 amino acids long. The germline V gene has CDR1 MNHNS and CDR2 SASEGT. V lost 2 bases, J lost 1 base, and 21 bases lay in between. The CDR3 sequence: CASSERFPGTVQSYEQYF. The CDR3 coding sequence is TGTGCCAGCAGTGAAAGATTCCCGGGGACTGTACAGTCCTACGAGCAGTACTTC.

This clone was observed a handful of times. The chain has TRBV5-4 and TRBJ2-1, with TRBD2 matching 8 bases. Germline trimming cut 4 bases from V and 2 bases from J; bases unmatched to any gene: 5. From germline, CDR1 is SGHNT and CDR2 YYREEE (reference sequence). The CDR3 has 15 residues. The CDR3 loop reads CASSRTSSPYNEQFF. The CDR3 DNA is TGTGCCAGCAGCCGGACTAGCTCCCCCTACAATGAGCAGTTCTTC.